The 24 T cell receptor beta chains reported below all come from one sample, sequenced in a study of T cell responses to AZD1222 COVID-19 vaccine. The protocol was immunoSEQ multiplex PCR, while the TCRdb copy is restricted to in-frame clones and leaves out a portion. Among 250,000 to 300,000 clones listed, roughly 93% were seen once. Here the sequenced sample was peripheral blood, taken 28 days after the second AZD1222 dose. The receptor source for this set is an adult who received the AZD1222 COVID-19 vaccine.

This chain uses TRBV4-1 with TRBJ1-2, with no clear D. From germline, CDR1 is MGHRA and CDR2 YSYEKL. Deletions cut 0 bases from V and 3 bases from J, with 14 bases between. The CDR3 is 16 residues long. The DNA of the CDR3 is TGCGCCAGCAGCCAAGATCGTACCCTGGGGTACTATGGCTACACCTTC. This encodes CASSQDRTLGYYGYTF.

This clone was seen a single time. J is TRBJ1-4 and V is TRBV19; 10 bases align to TRBD1. CDR3 length equals 16 residues. After removal of 3 bases from V and 11 bases from J, the junction contained 12 bases not matched to a gene. Germline V lookup: CDR1 LNHDA, CDR2 SQIVND (reference sequence). CDR3 sequence: CASSILDRGIKMKLFF. In DNA, the CDR3 is TGTGCCAGTAGTATCCTGGACAGGGGGATTAAGATGAAACTGTTTTTT.

The rearrangement joins TRBV28 to TRBJ1-4; TRBD1 matches 7 bases. V gave up 6 bases and J gave up 0 bases; unmatched junction bases: 4. Per germline, CDR1 MDHEN and CDR2 SYDVKM. This CDR3 has 15 residues. CDR3 sequence reads: CASRGQSATNEKLFF. CDR3 bases: TGTGCCAGCAGGGGACAGTCTGCAACTAATGAAAAACTGTTTTTT.

The chain recombines TRBV2 with TRBJ1-6; D might be TRBD1 (6 bases). The germline V gene encodes CDR1 SNHLY and CDR2 FYNNEI. The CDR3 has 15 amino acids. V was cut by 6 bases and J by 5 bases, with 14 bases left in between. CDR3 sequence: CASREDSVNNSPLHF. The CDR3 nucleotides are TGTGCCAGCAGGGAGGACAGCGTGAATAATTCACCCCTCCACTTT.

The rearrangement uses TRBV11-2 and TRBJ1-2; D gene uncertain. The germline gives CDR1 SGHAT, CDR2 FQNNGV. This CDR3 comprises 14 residues. The V gene lost 1 base and the J gene lost 2 bases, with 8 bases spanning the gap. The CDR3 region is CASSLVVGNYGYTF. The CDR3 DNA reads TGTGCCAGCAGCTTAGTAGTTGGGAACTATGGCTACACCTTC.

This clone appeared a single time. V and J are TRBV29-1 and TRBJ2-7, with D possibly being TRBD1 or TRBD2 (5 bases each). CDR1 is SQVTM, CDR2 ANQGSEA, per germline. There are 16 residues in the CDR3. Trimming removed 7 bases from V and 9 bases from J, with 31 bases in between. CDR3 amino acids: CSAAIGTKGVLAGQYF. DNA for the CDR3: TGCAGCGCTGCTATCGGGACCAAGGGTGTTTTGGCGGGGCAGTACTTC.

V is TRBV5-4 and J is TRBJ2-5; 7 bases are shared with TRBD2. J was trimmed by 5 bases and V by 0 bases; bases with no gene match: 7. There are 15 residues in the CDR3. CDR1 and CDR2 (germline): SGHNT, YYREEE (reference sequence). Here the CDR3 DNA reads TGTGCCAGCAGCTTGGTCGGGGGGTCTGTGGAGACCCAGTACTTC. Its translation is CASSLVGGSVETQYF.

The chain couples TRBV11-2 to TRBJ2-2; the match to TRBD2 covers 11 bases. Germline CDR1 and CDR2: SGHAT and FQNNGV. Germline trimming cut 1 base from V and 2 bases from J; bases unmatched to any gene: 3. The CDR3 has 17 residues. The CDR3 reads CASSLGLAGLNTGELFF. For the CDR3, the DNA is TGTGCCAGCAGCTTAGGACTAGCGGGGCTTAACACCGGGGAGCTGTTTTTT.

V usage is TRBV9 and J usage is TRBJ2-1, with TRBD2 as a possible D gene (6 bases). Germline-derived CDR1 and CDR2 are SGDLS and YYNGEE. The CDR3 spans 15 residues. V lost 0 bases to trimming and J lost 4 bases, with 11 bases between them. CDR3 region: CASSVGIAEYNEQFF. Here the CDR3 DNA reads TGTGCCAGCAGCGTAGGCATAGCGGAGTACAATGAGCAGTTCTTC.

The V gene is TRBV6-5, the J gene TRBJ1-3, with D tentatively TRBD1 (5 bases). CDR3 size: 14 residues. Germline CDR1 reads MNHEY; CDR2 reads SVGAGI. V lost 11 bases to trimming and J lost 0 bases, with 14 bases between them. The CDR3 reads CAPGGDDSGNTIYF. CDR3 bases: TGTGCCCCCGGGGGGGACGACTCTGGAAACACCATATATTTT.

The rearrangement uses TRBV5-1 and TRBJ1-4; weak D call: TRBD1 (6 bases). Germline V gene sequence: CDR1 SGHRS, CDR2 YFSETQ. The V and J ends lost 0 bases and 6 bases respectively, with 9 bases between them. The CDR3 loop spans 14 amino acids. CDR3 loop: CASSLEGGDEKLFF. CDR3 in DNA: TGCGCCAGCAGCTTGGAAGGGGGAGATGAAAAACTGTTTTTT.

The chain recombines TRBV3-1 (or the pseudogene TRBV3-2) with TRBJ1-4, with D unresolved. Germline values: CDR1 LGHDT, CDR2 YNNKEL (reference sequence). The germline V and J ends were trimmed by 1 base and 5 bases, with 5 bases remaining between them. The CDR3 length is 13 residues. The CDR3 spells CASSQGMNEKLFF. DNA for the CDR3: TGTGCCAGCAGCCAAGGGATGAATGAAAAACTGTTTTTT.

The chain links TRBV3-1 (or the pseudogene TRBV3-2) to TRBJ2-3, with 10 bases that match TRBD1. CDR1 is LGHDT, CDR2 YNNKEL, per germline (reference sequence). The CDR3 has 16 residues. After removal of 7 bases from V and 5 bases from J, the junction contained 12 bases not matched to a gene. The DNA for the CDR3 is TGTGCCAGCAAAGGGACAGGGGTAAGGGGGATAGATACGCAGTATTTT. Translation gives CASKGTGVRGIDTQYF.

The chain links TRBV29-1 to TRBJ2-7, with D perhaps assigned TRBD1 or TRBD2 (5 bases each). This CDR3 has 11 residues. Germline CDR1 is SQVTM and CDR2 is ANQGSEA. Trimming took off 6 bases at V and 7 bases at J, with 13 bases between the two ends. CDR3 protein: CSVSAREEQYF. Written as DNA, the CDR3 is TGCAGCGTCTCGGCCAGGGAGGAGCAGTACTTC.

The J gene is TRBJ2-3, the V gene TRBV7-3; 7 bases align to TRBD2. Germline V CDR1 and CDR2: SGHTA, FQGTGA. The ends lost 2 bases at V and 4 bases at J; junction bases unmatched: 6. The CDR3 is made up of 15 amino acids. This CDR3 is CASSLSGGRADTQYF. DNA for the CDR3: TGTGCCAGCAGCTTATCAGGAGGGAGGGCAGATACGCAGTATTTT. Together with reference TRBV7-3 and TRBJ2-3, the CDR3 gives the full variable domain: GAGVSQTPSNKVTEKGKYVELRCDPISGHTALYWYRQSLGQGPEFLIYFQGTGAADDSGLPNDRFFAVRPEGSVSTLKIQRTERGDSAVYLCASSLSGGRADTQYFGPGTRLTVL.

This rearrangement joins TRBV4-1 to TRBJ1-6; a weak D match, TRBD1 (5 bases). V was trimmed by 0 bases and J by 7 bases, leaving 16 bases between them. Germline CDR1 reads MGHRA; CDR2 reads YSYEKL. This CDR3 is built from 17 residues. CDR3 sequence reads: CASSQEPRTRRNSPLHF. The DNA for the CDR3 is TGCGCCAGCAGCCAAGAGCCCAGGACAAGGCGGAATTCACCCCTCCACTTT.

This clone was observed once. The chain is built from TRBV2 and TRBJ1-1, with unresolved D. This CDR3 region has 11 residues. Trimming took 4 bases from V and 7 from J, leaving 7 bases between them. Looked up from germline, CDR1 is SNHLY and CDR2 is FYNNEI. The CDR3 protein is CASSGQLEAFF. The CDR3 DNA follows: TGTGCCAGCAGTGGCCAACTTGAAGCTTTCTTT. Variable domain in full (rest from reference TRBV2 and TRBJ1-1): EPEVTQTPSHQVTQMGQEVILRCVPISNHLYFYWYRQILGQKVEFLVSFYNNEISEKSEIFDDQFSVERPDGSNFTLKIRSTKLEDSAMYFCASSGQLEAFFGQGTRLTVV.

Worth noting for this clone: Different DNA sequences within this sample yield the same CDR3. The chain links TRBV20-1 to TRBJ1-1, with D hard to call. The CDR3 contains 11 residues. Germline V gene data show CDR1 as DFQATT and CDR2 as SNEGSKA (reference sequence). V lost 3 bases and J lost 2, with 4 bases in between. The CDR3 DNA reads TGCAGTGCTAGGGATAACACTGAAGCTTTCTTT. It is translated as CSARDNTEAFF.

The table lists this clone with a count of one. This rearrangement joins TRBV7-2 to TRBJ2-7; the D gene could be TRBD1 or TRBD2 (7 bases each). Germline V gene data show CDR1 as SGHTA and CDR2 as FQGNSA. The CDR3 has 13 amino acids. V gave up 7 bases and J gave up 6 bases, with 16 bases separating them. Here the CDR3 DNA reads TGTGCCAGCAATTGGGGCAGGGGGGGCGAGCAGTACTTC. Translated, it gives CASNWGRGGEQYF.

The CDR3 loop reads CASSNGAGLLEQFF. The CDR3, as DNA: TGTGCCAGCTCAAACGGAGCGGGATTGCTGGAACAGTTCTTC. This sequence joins TRBV18 and TRBJ2-1; 7 bases are a match to TRBD2. V lost 5 bases, J lost 13 bases, and 14 bases stayed unmatched. The germline V gene encodes CDR1 KGHSH and CDR2 LQKENI. This CDR3 has 14 amino acids.

The rearrangement joins TRBV6-5 to TRBJ1-5; a possible D gene is TRBD1 (5 bases). The CDR3 covers 15 residues. The germline gives CDR1 MNHEY, CDR2 SVGAGI. V lost 5 bases, J lost 0 bases, and 11 bases lay in between. The CDR3 DNA follows: TGTGCCAGCAGTCCAGGGCCCTATAGCAATCAGCCCCAGCATTTT. Protein sequence: CASSPGPYSNQPQHF.

This clone came up a few times. This chain connects TRBV7-8 to TRBJ2-7; D is possibly TRBD1 (5 bases). Germline lookup yields CDR1 SGHVS and CDR2 FQNEAQ. The CDR3 sequence is 15 residues long. V lost 0 bases, J lost 4 bases, and 13 bases lay in between. As DNA, the CDR3 is TGTGCCAGCAGCTTAGCAGGGGCGAAGAGATACGAGCAGTACTTC. Residues: CASSLAGAKRYEQYF.

J is TRBJ1-2 and V is TRBV9, with 7 bases fitting TRBD1. CDR1 is SGDLS and CDR2 is YYNGEE in the germline V gene. The CDR3 has 15 residues. The trim removed 3 bases at V and 3 bases at J, leaving 8 bases unmatched. In DNA, the CDR3 is TGTGCCAGCAGCGAGACAGGGTTTGGGCACTATGGCTACACCTTC. Translating gives CASSETGFGHYGYTF. The whole variable domain, remainder taken from reference TRBV9 and TRBJ1-2, is DSGVTQTPKHLITATGQRVTLRCSPRSGDLSVYWYQQSLDQGLQFLIQYYNGEERAKGNILERFSAQQFPDLHSELNLSSLELGDSALYFCASSETGFGHYGYTFGSGTRLTVV.

The J gene is TRBJ1-5, the V gene TRBV15; D not certain. This CDR3 has 15 residues. V was cut by 0 bases and J by 6 bases, with 12 bases left in between. Looked up from germline, CDR1 is LNHNV and CDR2 is YYDKDF (reference sequence). CDR3 DNA sequence: TGTGCCACCAGCAGAGATCAGTCAGGCACTCAGCCCCAGCATTTT. This encodes CATSRDQSGTQPQHF.